This T cell receptor beta chain was sequenced for a study of T-cell reconstitution after alpha-beta-depleted transplantation in children. In its sample, this clonotype was seen many times. Unique molecular identifiers tagged the TCRbeta library. TCRdb reprocessed the PCR reads with MiXCR, giving one entry per CDR3 protein. The sample comprises 600,000 to 700,000 distinct CDR3 sequences, around 17% of which are singletons, and about 1.1% rests with the top ten. There are 14 residues in the CDR3. Germline CDR1 is SGHTA and CDR2 is FQGNSA. The germline V and J ends were trimmed by 3 bases and 4 bases, with 12 bases remaining between them.

The J gene is TRBJ2-5, the V gene TRBV7-2; D gene unclear. The TCR sequence derives from a human donor who donated a stem cell graft to a child with acute myeloid leukemia. Sequenced material: PBMCs from the stem cell graft donor, taken from the stem cell graft. CDR3 region: CASSLGLPAETQYF. CDR3 nucleotides: TGTGCCAGCAGCTTGGGCCTCCCCGCAGAGACCCAGTACTTC.